These 5 T cell receptor beta chains came from one sample sequenced in a study of spatial heterogeneity in lung cancer. This sample's time point: sample taken at primary tumor resection. Unsorted whole RNA from tumor, nontumor lung or frozen PBMC underwent sequencing. MiXCR, run by TCRdb on the 5' RACE reads, gives a single entry per CDR3 protein. The table records about 38,000 distinct CDR3 sequences, around 7% of them present only once. This material consisted of PBMCs, taken at surgery. The receptor source for this set is a male donor with early-stage non-small cell lung cancer.

A remark on this clonotype: A much larger clonotype is one base distant, so this may be a read error. The rearrangement joins TRBV3-1 to TRBJ2-1; no firm D call. The germline gives CDR1 LGHDT, CDR2 YNNKEL (reference sequence). The CDR3 runs to 12 residues. The CDR3 nucleotides read TGTGCCGGCAGCCAAGATTCGCGAGAGCAGTTCTTC. Translation gives CAGSQDSREQFF.

This clonotype appeared a few times. CDR3 amino acids: CASSFNRDTSTDTQYF. Written as DNA, the CDR3 is TGTGCCAGCAGCTTCAACCGGGACACAAGCACAGATACGCAGTATTTT. The genes are TRBV11-3 and TRBJ2-3; perhaps TRBD1 as D (6 bases). With 3 bases removed from V and 0 bases from J, the gap between germline ends came to 13 bases. The CDR3 extends over 16 amino acids. Germline CDR1 and CDR2: SGHNT and YENEEA. The whole variable domain, remainder taken from reference TRBV11-3 and TRBJ2-3, is EAGVVQSPRYKIIEKKQPVAFWCNPISGHNTLYWYLQNLGQGPELLIRYENEEAVDDSQLPKDRFSAERLKGVDSTLKIQPAELGDSAVYLCASSFNRDTSTDTQYFGPGTRLTVL.

This clonotype was seen only a few times. The V and J genes are TRBV12-3 or TRBV12-4 and TRBJ1-6, with 9 bases fitting TRBD1. The CDR3 is 14 residues long. J gave up 9 bases and V 7 bases, and 7 bases lay outside the gene matches. This chain's CDR3 is CASTTGGLGSPLHF. DNA for the CDR3: TGTGCCAGCACCACAGGGGGCTTAGGTTCACCCCTCCACTTT.

This clonotype was recorded many times. This rearrangement joins TRBV29-1 to TRBJ2-6; 7 bases map to TRBD2. This CDR3 region has 17 residues. J was trimmed by 2 bases and V by 0 bases; bases with no gene match: 7. Germline lookup yields CDR1 SQVTM and CDR2 ANQGSEA. CDR3: CSVEDLGGLTGANVLTF. The CDR3 DNA reads as TGCAGCGTTGAAGATCTGGGAGGGCTCACTGGGGCCAACGTCCTGACTTTC.

By share, this clonotype ranks as medium-sized. The chain recombines TRBV6-2 or TRBV6-3 with TRBJ1-1; D might be TRBD1 (6 bases). V was cut by 4 bases and J by 6 bases, with 18 bases left in between. This CDR3 region has 15 residues. Germline V gene data show CDR1 as MNHEY and CDR2 as SVGEGT. In nucleotides, the CDR3 is TGTGCCAGCAGTTCCGGGGGAGGGGGATCCTCTGAAGCTTTCTTT. Translated: CASSSGGGGSSEAFF.